This is a list of T cell receptor beta chains from one sample in a study of T cell changes during pregnancy in multiple sclerosis. Profiled with immunoSEQ multiplex PCR; TCRdb holds only in-frame clones, not every one. Among about 18,000 clones listed, approximately 90% were seen once. The sequenced sample was CD4+ T cells from peripheral blood mononuclear cells, obtained in the first trimester of pregnancy. These receptors came from a female donor in good health, enrolled as a control in a pregnancy study. Both conserved end residues are trimmed from each CDR3. A D gene is named only where the DNA matches it firmly. Not all rows give a size; the values are once, few, many and, for expanded clones, a class.

TRBV5-1	TRBJ1-2	12	.	.	ASSLARGSYGYT
TRBV6-5	TRBJ1-1	13	.	once	ASSPTAKPNTEAF
TRBV2	TRBJ2-1	16	TRBD2	.	ASSDGLAGGSSYNEQF
TRBV4-3	TRBJ2-3	13	.	.	ASSQDRVQSDTQY
TRBV6-6	TRBJ1-1	12	.	.	ASSYGQGNTEAF
TRBV18	TRBJ1-1	10	.	.	ASSGEGAEAF
TRBV6-6	TRBJ1-6	14	TRBD1	.	ASSYPPGQDGSPLH
TRBV7-2	TRBJ1-1	10	.	.	ASSLGPREAF
TRBV30	TRBJ1-1	13	.	.	AWSVQTPGSTEAF
TRBV5-1	TRBJ1-1	14	.	.	ASSLSAGATNTEAF
TRBV10-2	TRBJ2-2	13	.	.	ASSSRAGRDGELF
TRBV4-3	TRBJ1-2	10	.	.	ASSQTGGGYT
TRBV18	TRBJ1-1	14	.	.	ASSPSGGRESTEAF
TRBV28	TRBJ2-1	13	.	.	ASSFGRGPYNEQF
TRBV5-6	TRBJ1-6	14	TRBD1	.	ASSLGPGQVNSPLH
TRBV6-5	TRBJ1-3	12	.	.	ASSTTGSGNTIY
TRBV21-1	TRBJ2-7	11	.	.	ASRDGQGHEQY
TRBV5-4	TRBJ2-5	13	TRBD2	.	ASTLAGGLLETQY
TRBV29-1	TRBJ1-2	15	TRBD1	.	SELARPGQGSYFGYT
TRBV18	TRBJ2-7	13	.	.	ASSPRPGDSYEQY
TRBV5-5	TRBJ1-4	12	TRBD1	.	ASSDGTENEKLF
TRBV13	TRBJ2-7	12	TRBD2	.	ASSATSGSYEQY
TRBV9	TRBJ2-2	16	.	.	ASSRGSAAGLIAGELF
TRBV5-1	TRBJ1-1	13	TRBD1	.	ASSGTGQGMTEAF
TRBV15	TRBJ1-2	11	.	.	ATSRDYNYGYT
TRBV7-2	TRBJ1-2	12	TRBD1	.	ASSIGQVLRGYT